The T cell receptor beta chain described here comes from a study of T cell repertoires in cytomegalovirus infection. For the study at large: In public TCR beta signatures, there were indications of both CMV infection and matching HLA type.

Study-wide findings and caveats: Identification of carriers of CMV plus the relevant HLA was achieved through cumulative public TCR beta family frequency. The ex vivo response showed dominance by HLA-C-restricted CMV-specific TCR beta clonotypes.

The germline V gene has CDR1 SNHLY and CDR2 FYNNEI. The CDR3 is 14 amino acids. V was pared by 7 bases and J by 2 bases, with 14 bases between. TCRdb reprocessed the reads via MiXCR and lists one record per CDR3 protein. The table records about 150,000 distinct CDR3 sequences, about 25% of them present only once. This clonotype came up a few times. Its antigen is undetermined. This rearrangement joins TRBV2 to TRBJ2-5, with unresolved D. Source material: PBMCs. The sequence was obtained from a human donor in good health (CMV status not recorded). Some clones in this sample may be carry-over from other donors' samples. This chain's CDR3 is CASTPLGSQETQYF. CDR3 DNA sequence: TGTGCCAGCACCCCCTTAGGTAGTCAAGAGACCCAGTACTTC.